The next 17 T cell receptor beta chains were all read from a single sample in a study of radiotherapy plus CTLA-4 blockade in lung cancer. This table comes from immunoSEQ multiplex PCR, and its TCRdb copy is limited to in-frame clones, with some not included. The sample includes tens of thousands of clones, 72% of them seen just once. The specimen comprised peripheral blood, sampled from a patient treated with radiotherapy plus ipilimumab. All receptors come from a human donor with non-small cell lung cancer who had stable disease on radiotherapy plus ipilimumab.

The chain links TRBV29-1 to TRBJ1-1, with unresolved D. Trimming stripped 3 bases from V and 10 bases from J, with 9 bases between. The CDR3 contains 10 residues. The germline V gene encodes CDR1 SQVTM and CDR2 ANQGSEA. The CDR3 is CSVDEVLAFF. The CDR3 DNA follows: TGCAGCGTTGATGAAGTACTAGCTTTCTTT.

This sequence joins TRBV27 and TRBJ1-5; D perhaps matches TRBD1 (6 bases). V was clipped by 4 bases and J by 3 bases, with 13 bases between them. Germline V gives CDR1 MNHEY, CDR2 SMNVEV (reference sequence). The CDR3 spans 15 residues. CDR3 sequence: CASSYSGGPNQPQHF. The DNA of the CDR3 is TGTGCCAGCAGTTATTCCGGGGGGCCCAATCAGCCCCAGCATTTT.

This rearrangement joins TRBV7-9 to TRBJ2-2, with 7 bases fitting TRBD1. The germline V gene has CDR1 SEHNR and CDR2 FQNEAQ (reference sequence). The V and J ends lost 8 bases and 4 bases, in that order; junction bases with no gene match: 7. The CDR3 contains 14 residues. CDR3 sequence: CASRQGGGTGELFF. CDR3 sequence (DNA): TGTGCCAGCCGACAGGGTGGTGGCACCGGGGAGCTGTTTTTT.

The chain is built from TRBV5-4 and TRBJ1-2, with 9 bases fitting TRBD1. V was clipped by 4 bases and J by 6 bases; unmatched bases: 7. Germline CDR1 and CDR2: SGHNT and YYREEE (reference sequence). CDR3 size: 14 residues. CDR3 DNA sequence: TGTGCCAGCAGCCTAAACAGGGGGCTCCATGGCTACACCTTC. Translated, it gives CASSLNRGLHGYTF.

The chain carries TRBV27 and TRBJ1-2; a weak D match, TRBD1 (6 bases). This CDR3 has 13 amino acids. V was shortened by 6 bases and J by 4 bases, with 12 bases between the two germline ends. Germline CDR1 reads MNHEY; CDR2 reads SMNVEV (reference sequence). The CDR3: CASRQGPRYGYTF. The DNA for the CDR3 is TGTGCCAGCAGACAGGGTCCGCGCTATGGCTACACCTTC.

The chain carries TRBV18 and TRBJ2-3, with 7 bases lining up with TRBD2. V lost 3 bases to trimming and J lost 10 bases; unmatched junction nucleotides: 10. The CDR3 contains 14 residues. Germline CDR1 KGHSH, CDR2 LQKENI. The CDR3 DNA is TGTGCCAGCTCACCGGGACTAACCGTGGTGGCGCAGTATTTT. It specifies CASSPGLTVVAQYF.

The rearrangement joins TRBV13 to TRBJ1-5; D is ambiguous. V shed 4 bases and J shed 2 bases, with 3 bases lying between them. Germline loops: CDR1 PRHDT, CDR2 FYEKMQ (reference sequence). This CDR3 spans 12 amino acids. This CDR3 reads CASSSGNQPQHF. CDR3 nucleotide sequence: TGTGCCAGCAGCTCCGGCAATCAGCCCCAGCATTTT.

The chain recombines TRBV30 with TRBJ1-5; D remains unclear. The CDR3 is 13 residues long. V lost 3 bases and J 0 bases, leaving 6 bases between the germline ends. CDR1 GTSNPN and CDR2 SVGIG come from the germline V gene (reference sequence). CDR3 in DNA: TGTGCCTGGAGGGCGGATAGCAATCAGCCCCAGCATTTT. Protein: CAWRADSNQPQHF.

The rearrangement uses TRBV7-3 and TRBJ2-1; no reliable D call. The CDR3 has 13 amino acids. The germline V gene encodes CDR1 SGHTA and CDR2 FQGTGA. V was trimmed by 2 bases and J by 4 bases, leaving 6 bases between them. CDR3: CASSLEVYNEQFF. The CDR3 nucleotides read TGTGCCAGCAGCTTAGAGGTTTACAATGAGCAGTTCTTC.

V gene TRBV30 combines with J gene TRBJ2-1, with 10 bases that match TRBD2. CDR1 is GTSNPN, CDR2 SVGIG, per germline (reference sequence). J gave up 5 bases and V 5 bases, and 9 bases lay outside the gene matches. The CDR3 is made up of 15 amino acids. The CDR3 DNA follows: TGTGCCTGGGCGCTGGGGCTAGCGGGGGACAATGAGCAGTTCTTC. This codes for CAWALGLAGDNEQFF.

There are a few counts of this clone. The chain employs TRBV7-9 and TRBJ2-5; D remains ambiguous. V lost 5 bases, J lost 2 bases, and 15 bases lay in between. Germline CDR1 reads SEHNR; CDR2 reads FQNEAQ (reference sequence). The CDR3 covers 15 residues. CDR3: CASSPGFGFQETQYF. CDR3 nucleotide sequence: TGTGCCAGCAGCCCCGGGTTCGGGTTTCAAGAGACCCAGTACTTC.

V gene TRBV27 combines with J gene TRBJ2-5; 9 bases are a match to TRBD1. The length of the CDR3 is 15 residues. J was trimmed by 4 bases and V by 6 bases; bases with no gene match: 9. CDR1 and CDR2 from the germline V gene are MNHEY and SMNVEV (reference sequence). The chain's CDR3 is CASSPGQGGRETQYF. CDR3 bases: TGTGCCAGCAGCCCGGGACAGGGTGGCCGAGAGACCCAGTACTTC.

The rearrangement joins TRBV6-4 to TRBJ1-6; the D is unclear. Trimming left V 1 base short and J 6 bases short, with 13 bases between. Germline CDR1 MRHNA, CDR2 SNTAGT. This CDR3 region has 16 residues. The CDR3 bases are TGTGCCAGCAGTGACTGGCCCCGGCGGGGTAATTCACCCCTCCACTTT. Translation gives CASSDWPRRGNSPLHF.

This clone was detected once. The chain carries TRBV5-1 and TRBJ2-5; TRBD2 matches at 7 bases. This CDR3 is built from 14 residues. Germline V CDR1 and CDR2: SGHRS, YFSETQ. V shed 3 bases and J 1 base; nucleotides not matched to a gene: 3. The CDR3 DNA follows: TGCGCCAGCAGCTGGTGGGGGGGCCAAGAGACCCAGTACTTC. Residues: CASSWWGGQETQYF.

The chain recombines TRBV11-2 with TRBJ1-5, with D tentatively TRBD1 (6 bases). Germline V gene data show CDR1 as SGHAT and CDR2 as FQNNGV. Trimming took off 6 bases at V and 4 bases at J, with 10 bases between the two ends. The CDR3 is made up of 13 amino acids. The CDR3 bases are TGTGCCAGCAGTTGGACAGAGAATCAGCCCCAGCATTTT. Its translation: CASSWTENQPQHF. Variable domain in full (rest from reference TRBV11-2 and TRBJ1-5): EAGVAQSPRYKIIEKRQSVAFWCNPISGHATLYWYQQILGQGPKLLIQFQNNGVVDDSQLPKDRFSAERLKGVDSTLKIQPAKLEDSAVYLCASSWTENQPQHFGDGTRLSIL.

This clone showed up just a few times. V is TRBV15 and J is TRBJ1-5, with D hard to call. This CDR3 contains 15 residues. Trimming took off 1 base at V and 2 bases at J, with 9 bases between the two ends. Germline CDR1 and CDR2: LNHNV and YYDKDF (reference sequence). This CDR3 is CATSRVDGGNQPQHF. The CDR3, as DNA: TGTGCCACCAGCAGAGTCGACGGAGGCAATCAGCCCCAGCATTTT.

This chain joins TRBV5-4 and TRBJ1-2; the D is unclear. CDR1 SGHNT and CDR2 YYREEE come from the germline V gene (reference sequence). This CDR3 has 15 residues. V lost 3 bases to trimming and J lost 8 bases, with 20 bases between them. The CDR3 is CASSSAAALMRGYTF. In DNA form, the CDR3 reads TGTGCCAGCAGCTCGGCGGCCGCTTTAATGAGAGGCTACACCTTC.